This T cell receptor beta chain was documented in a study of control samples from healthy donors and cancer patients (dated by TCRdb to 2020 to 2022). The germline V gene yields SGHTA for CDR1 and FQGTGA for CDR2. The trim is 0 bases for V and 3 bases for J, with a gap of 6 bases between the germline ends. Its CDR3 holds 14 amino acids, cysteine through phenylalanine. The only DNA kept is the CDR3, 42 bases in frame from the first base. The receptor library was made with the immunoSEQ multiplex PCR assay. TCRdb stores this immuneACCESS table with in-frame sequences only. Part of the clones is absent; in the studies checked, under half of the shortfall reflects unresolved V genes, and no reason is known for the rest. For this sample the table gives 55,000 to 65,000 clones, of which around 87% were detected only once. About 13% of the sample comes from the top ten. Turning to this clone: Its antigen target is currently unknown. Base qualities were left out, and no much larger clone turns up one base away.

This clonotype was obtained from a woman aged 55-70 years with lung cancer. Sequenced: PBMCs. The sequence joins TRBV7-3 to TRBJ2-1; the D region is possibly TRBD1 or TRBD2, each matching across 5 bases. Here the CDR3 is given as CASSLTGDYNEQFF. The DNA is TGTGCCAGCAGCTTAACGGGGGACTACAATGAGCAGTTCTTC.